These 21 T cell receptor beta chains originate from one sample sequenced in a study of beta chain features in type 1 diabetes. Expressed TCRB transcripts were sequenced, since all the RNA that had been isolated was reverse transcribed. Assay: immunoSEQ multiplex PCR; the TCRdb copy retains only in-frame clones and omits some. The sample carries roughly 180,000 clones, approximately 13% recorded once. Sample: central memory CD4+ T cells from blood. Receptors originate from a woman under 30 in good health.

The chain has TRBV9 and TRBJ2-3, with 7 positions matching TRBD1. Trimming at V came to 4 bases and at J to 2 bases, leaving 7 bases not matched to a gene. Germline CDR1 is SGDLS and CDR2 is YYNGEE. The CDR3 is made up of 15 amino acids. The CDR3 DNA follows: TGTGCCAGCAGCCGCTGGGACAGCAACACAGATACGCAGTATTTT. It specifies CASSRWDSNTDTQYF.

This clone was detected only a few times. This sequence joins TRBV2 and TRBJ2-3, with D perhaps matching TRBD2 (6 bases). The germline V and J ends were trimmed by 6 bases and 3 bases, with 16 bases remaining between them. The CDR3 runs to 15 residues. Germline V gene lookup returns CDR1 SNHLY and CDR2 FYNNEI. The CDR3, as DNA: TGTGCCAGCAGAACGGGACTCAGCCCGACAGATACGCAGTATTTT. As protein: CASRTGLSPTDTQYF.

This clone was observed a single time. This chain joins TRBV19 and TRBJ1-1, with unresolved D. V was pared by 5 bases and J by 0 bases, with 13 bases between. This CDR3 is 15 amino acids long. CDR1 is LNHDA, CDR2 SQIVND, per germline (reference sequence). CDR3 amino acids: CASSGPVLMNTEAFF. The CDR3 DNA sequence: TGTGCCAGTAGTGGGCCGGTCCTTATGAACACTGAAGCTTTCTTT.

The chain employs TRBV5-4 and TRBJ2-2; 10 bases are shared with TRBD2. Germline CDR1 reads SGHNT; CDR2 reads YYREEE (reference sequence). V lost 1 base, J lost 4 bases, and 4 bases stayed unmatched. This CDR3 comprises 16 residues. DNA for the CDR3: TGTGCCAGCAGCTTGAAACTAGCGGGATCCACCGGGGAGCTGTTTTTT. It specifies CASSLKLAGSTGELFF.

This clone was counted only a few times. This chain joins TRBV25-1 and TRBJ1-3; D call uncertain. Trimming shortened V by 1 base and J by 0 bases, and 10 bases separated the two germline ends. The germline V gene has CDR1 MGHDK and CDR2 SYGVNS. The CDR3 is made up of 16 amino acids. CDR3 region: CASSELGGPSGNTIYF. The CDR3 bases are TGTGCCAGCAGTGAATTGGGAGGCCCCTCTGGAAACACCATATATTTT.

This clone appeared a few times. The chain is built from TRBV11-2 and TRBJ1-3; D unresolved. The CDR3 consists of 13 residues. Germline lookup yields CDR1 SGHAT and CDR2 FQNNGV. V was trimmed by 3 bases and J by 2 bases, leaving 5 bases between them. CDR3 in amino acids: CASSFQTGNTIYF. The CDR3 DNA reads TGTGCCAGCAGCTTCCAGACTGGAAACACCATATATTTT.

The CDR3 loop is CASSPPAGLNNEQFF. The CDR3 nucleotides read TGTGCCAGCAGTCCCCCCGCGGGGCTGAACAATGAGCAGTTCTTC. V gene TRBV27 combines with J gene TRBJ2-1, with a possible D match to TRBD2 (6 bases). There are 15 residues in the CDR3. Trimming pared 5 bases from V and 5 bases from J, leaving 16 bases between. The V gene's germline CDR1 is MNHEY and CDR2 SMNVEV (reference sequence).

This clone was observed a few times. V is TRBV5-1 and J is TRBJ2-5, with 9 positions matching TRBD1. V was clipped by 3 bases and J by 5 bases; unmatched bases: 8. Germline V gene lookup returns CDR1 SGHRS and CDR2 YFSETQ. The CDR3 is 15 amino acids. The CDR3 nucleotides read TGCGCCAGCAGCTATCAACAGGGGGCTGGGGAGACCCAGTACTTC. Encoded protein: CASSYQQGAGETQYF.

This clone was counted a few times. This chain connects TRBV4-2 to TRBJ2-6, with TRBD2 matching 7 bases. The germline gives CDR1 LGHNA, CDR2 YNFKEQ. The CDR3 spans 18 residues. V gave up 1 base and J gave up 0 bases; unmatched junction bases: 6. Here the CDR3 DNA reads TGTGCCAGCAGCCAAGGGGGGGGACTGAGCTCTGGGGCCAACGTCCTGACTTTC. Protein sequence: CASSQGGGLSSGANVLTF.

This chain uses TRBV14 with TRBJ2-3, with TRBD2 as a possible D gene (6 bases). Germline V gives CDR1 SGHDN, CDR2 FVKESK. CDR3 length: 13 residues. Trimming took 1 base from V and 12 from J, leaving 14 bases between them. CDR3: CASSQAPGTPQYF. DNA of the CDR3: TGTGCCAGCAGCCAAGCCCCGGGGACTCCACAGTATTTT.

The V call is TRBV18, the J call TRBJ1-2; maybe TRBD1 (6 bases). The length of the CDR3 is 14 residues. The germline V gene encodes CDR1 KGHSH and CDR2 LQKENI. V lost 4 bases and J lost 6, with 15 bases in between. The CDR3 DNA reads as TGTGCCAGCTCACTAGAACAGGGAAGGGATGGCTACACCTTC. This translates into CASSLEQGRDGYTF.

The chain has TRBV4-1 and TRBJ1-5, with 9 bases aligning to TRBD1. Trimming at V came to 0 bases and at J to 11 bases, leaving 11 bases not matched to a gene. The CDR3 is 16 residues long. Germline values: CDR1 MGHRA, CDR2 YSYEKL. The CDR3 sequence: CASSQDGTGRGRTQHF. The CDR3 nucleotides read TGCGCCAGCAGCCAAGATGGGACAGGGCGCGGGAGGACCCAGCATTTT.

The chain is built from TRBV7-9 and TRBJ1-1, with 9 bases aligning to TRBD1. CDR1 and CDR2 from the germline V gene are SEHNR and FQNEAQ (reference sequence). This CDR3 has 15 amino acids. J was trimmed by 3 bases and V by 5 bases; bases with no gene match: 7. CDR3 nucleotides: TGTGCCAGCAGCCGTTGGGGACAGGGAGACACTGAAGCTTTCTTT. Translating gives CASSRWGQGDTEAFF.

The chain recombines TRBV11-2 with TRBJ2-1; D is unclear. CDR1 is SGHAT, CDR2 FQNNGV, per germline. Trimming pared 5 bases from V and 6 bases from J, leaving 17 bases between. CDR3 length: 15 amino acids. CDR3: CASSDRVSLFNEQFF. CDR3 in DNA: TGTGCCAGCAGCGATCGGGTGAGCCTCTTCAATGAGCAGTTCTTC.

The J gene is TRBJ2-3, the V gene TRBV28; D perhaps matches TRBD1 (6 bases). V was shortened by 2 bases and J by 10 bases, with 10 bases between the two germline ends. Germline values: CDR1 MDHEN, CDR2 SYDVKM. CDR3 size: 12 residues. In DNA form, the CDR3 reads TGTGCCAGCAGTTTAGGAAGGGGGTCGCAGTATTTT. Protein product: CASSLGRGSQYF.

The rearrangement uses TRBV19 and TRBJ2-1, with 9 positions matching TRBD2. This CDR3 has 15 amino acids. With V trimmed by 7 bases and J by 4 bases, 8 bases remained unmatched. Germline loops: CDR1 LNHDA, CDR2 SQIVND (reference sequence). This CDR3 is CASIPERGEYNEQFF. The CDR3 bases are TGTGCCAGTATCCCCGAGCGGGGGGAATACAATGAGCAGTTCTTC.

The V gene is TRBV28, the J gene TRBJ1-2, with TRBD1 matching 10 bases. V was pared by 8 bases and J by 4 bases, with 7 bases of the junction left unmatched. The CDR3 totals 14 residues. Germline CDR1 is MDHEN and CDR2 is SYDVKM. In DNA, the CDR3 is TGTGCCAGCGGGACAGGGGAAAGGGCCTATGGCTACACCTTC. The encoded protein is CASGTGERAYGYTF.

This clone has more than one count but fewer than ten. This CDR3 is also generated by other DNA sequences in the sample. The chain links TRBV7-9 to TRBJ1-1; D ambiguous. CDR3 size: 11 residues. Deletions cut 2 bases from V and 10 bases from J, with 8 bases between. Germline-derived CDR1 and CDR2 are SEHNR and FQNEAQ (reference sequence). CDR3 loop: CASSLRVRAFF. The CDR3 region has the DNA TGTGCCAGCAGCTTAAGAGTAAGAGCTTTCTTT.

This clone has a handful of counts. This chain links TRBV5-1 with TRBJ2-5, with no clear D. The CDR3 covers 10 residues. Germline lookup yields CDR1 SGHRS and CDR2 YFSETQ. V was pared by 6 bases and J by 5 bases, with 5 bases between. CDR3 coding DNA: TGCGCCAGCAATTCTGAGACCCAGTACTTC. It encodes CASNSETQYF.

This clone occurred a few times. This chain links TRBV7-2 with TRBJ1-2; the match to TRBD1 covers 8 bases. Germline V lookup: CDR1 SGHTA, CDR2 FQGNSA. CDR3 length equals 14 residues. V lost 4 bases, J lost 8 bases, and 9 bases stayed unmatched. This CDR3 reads CASSSQTGGKGYTF. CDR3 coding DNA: TGTGCCAGCAGCTCTCAAACAGGGGGGAAGGGCTACACCTTC.

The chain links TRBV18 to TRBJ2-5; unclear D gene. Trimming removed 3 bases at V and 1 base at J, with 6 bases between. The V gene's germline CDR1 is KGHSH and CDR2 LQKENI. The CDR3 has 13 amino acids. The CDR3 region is CASSPVVQETQYF. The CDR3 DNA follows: TGTGCCAGCTCACCGGTAGTCCAAGAGACCCAGTACTTC.